This TCR beta chain was sequenced for a study of CD8+ T cells in alopecia areata. Study-wide context: Patients given treatment had severity scored by the percentage of scalp area affected.

Treatment denoted: oral pan-JAK inhibitor, 5-10 mg twice daily. Study-wide results and limits: Just one nonresponder means the tie between baseline CD8+ expansion and response stays uncertain. A great number of expanded lesional clones endured in scalp and blood during tofacitinib.

Once RNA had been extracted, it was reverse transcribed into cDNA to act as the sequencing template. The method was immunoSEQ multiplex PCR; TCRdb's version includes in-frame clones alone and lacks a portion of them. Altogether approximately 210,000 clones are present, around three fifths being singletons, with the ten largest covering roughly 4.2%. With respect to this clone: Its antigen is unknown.

Source: CD4+ T cells sorted from blood, taken at week 4, from a patient treated with tofacitinib. The receptor's source is a human donor with alopecia areata.

CDR3 protein: CASSEKMQGSNQPQHF. For the CDR3, the DNA is TGTGCCAGCAGTGAAAAAATGCAGGGATCCAATCAGCCCCAGCATTTT. This sequence joins TRBV6-1 and TRBJ1-5; D perhaps matches TRBD1 (5 bases). Germline V CDR1 and CDR2: MNHNS, SASEGT. The CDR3 sequence is 16 residues long. V lost 2 bases to trimming and J lost 3 bases, with 14 bases between them.